These 18 T cell receptor beta chains share one sample of origin, sequenced in a study of blood T cell repertoires in COVID-19. The table came from immunoSEQ multiplex PCR; TCRdb's copy has only in-frame clones and leaves some out. Of a few hundred thousand clones in the sample, 87% were seen once. The sample comprised peripheral blood. The receptors were gathered from a man aged 60-69 years who had recovered from COVID-19.

This chain joins TRBV19 and TRBJ1-5; D is perhaps TRBD1 (6 bases). Germline-derived CDR1 and CDR2 are LNHDA and SQIVND (reference sequence). Trimming removed 9 bases at V and 7 bases at J, with 16 bases between. The CDR3 spans 13 residues. CDR3 sequence reads: CARETGNTQPQHF. The CDR3 coding sequence is TGTGCCAGGGAAACAGGGAACACACAGCCCCAGCATTTT.

The rearrangement links TRBV5-1 to TRBJ2-3; the match to TRBD2 covers 13 bases. The ends lost 3 bases at V and 4 bases at J; junction bases unmatched: 5. Germline V gene data show CDR1 as SGHRS and CDR2 as YFSETQ. This CDR3 is 16 amino acids long. In DNA form, the CDR3 reads TGCGCCAGCAGCTCCACTAGCGGGAGGGGGTCAGATACGCAGTATTTT. Encoded protein: CASSSTSGRGSDTQYF. Supplemented by reference TRBV5-1 and TRBJ2-3, the full variable domain reads KAGVTQTPRYLIKTRGQQVTLSCSPISGHRSVSWYQQTPGQGLQFLFEYFSETQRNKGNFPGRFSGRQFSNSRSEMNVSTLELGDSALYLCASSSTSGRGSDTQYFGPGTRLTVL.

This rearrangement joins TRBV6-6 to TRBJ2-7; D not resolved. The V end was cut by 7 bases, the J end by 5 bases, with 15 bases between. Per germline, CDR1 MNHNY and CDR2 SVGAGI (reference sequence). This CDR3 comprises 13 residues. The CDR3 region is CASTPGSVDEQYF. DNA for the CDR3: TGTGCCAGCACCCCCGGGTCAGTCGACGAGCAGTACTTC.

As DNA, the CDR3 is TGTGCCAGCAGCCCGGGGACAGGGGGCAACAATTCACCCCTCCACTTT. As protein: CASSPGTGGNNSPLHF. The chain recombines TRBV3-1 (or the pseudogene TRBV3-2) with TRBJ1-6; 12 nucleotides agree with TRBD1. Germline assignment: CDR1 LGHDT and CDR2 YNNKEL (reference sequence). This CDR3 comprises 16 residues. The junction had 5 bases not matched to a gene; V was cut back by 4 bases and J by 7 bases.

This chain links TRBV5-1 with TRBJ1-3; maybe TRBD1 (5 bases). The CDR3 runs to 17 residues. V lost 2 bases and J 4 bases, leaving 19 bases between the germline ends. Looked up from germline, CDR1 is SGHRS and CDR2 is YFSETQ. CDR3 nucleotide sequence: TGCGCCAGCAGCTTAAATCTCCGCGGGGCGGGAGGAAACACCATATATTTT. Translation: CASSLNLRGAGGNTIYF.

In its sample, this clone was seen once. This chain joins TRBV5-6 and TRBJ2-7; 7 nucleotides agree with TRBD1. Germline CDR1 reads SGHDT; CDR2 reads YYEEEE. The CDR3 has 12 residues. Unmatched junction bases numbered 4, after V lost 4 bases and J lost 6 bases. CDR3 protein: CASSQQGREQYF. CDR3 DNA sequence: TGTGCCAGCAGCCAACAGGGGCGCGAGCAGTACTTC.

The chain combines TRBV9 with TRBJ2-3; 12 bases are a match to TRBD1. The CDR3 runs 15 residues. Germline V gene lookup returns CDR1 SGDLS and CDR2 YYNGEE. V trimming: 3 bases; J trimming: 4 bases; junction bases outside the gene matches: 3. The CDR3 nucleotides read TGTGCCAGCAGCGGCGGGACAGGGGGCCCAGATACGCAGTATTTT. Translating gives CASSGGTGGPDTQYF.

The V gene is TRBV7-2, the J gene TRBJ1-1; a weak D match, TRBD1 (6 bases). This CDR3 has 14 amino acids. V was clipped by 5 bases and J by 1 base, with 11 bases between them. CDR1 and CDR2 (germline): SGHTA, FQGNSA. The chain's CDR3 is CASSQGGKNTEAFF. In nucleotides, the CDR3 is TGTGCCAGCAGCCAAGGGGGTAAGAACACTGAAGCTTTCTTT.

The chain couples TRBV28 to TRBJ1-5; 10 bases match TRBD1. The CDR3 contains 15 residues. The V gene end was trimmed by 7 bases and the J gene end by 5 bases; junction bases not matched to a gene: 8. CDR1 and CDR2 (germline): MDHEN, SYDVKM. The CDR3 protein is CASNMDRGGDQPQHF. In DNA form, the CDR3 reads TGTGCCAGCAACATGGACAGGGGGGGAGATCAGCCCCAGCATTTT.

The V gene is TRBV20-1, the J gene TRBJ1-5; D is ambiguous. CDR3 length: 13 residues. Germline lookup yields CDR1 DFQATT and CDR2 SNEGSKA (reference sequence). Trimming took 3 bases from V and 3 from J, leaving 9 bases between them. The CDR3 DNA reads as TGCAGTGCTAGTTGGGGAGACAATCAGCCCCAGCATTTT. Residues: CSASWGDNQPQHF.

Only one count was recorded for this clone. V gene TRBV2 combines with J gene TRBJ1-5; D may be TRBD1 (5 bases). From germline, CDR1 is SNHLY and CDR2 FYNNEI. V lost 6 bases and J lost 3, with 15 bases in between. This CDR3 is 15 amino acids long. CDR3 amino acids: CASRPGPTVNQPQHF. The CDR3 coding sequence is TGTGCCAGCAGGCCCGGTCCGACAGTCAATCAGCCCCAGCATTTT. Variable domain in full (rest from reference TRBV2 and TRBJ1-5): EPEVTQTPSHQVTQMGQEVILRCVPISNHLYFYWYRQILGQKVEFLVSFYNNEISEKSEIFDDQFSVERPDGSNFTLKIRSTKLEDSAMYFCASRPGPTVNQPQHFGDGTRLSIL.

The genes are TRBV27 and TRBJ1-2; 8 bases fit TRBD1. This CDR3 region has 13 residues. Germline V lookup: CDR1 MNHEY, CDR2 SMNVEV (reference sequence). The V segment lost 5 bases and the J segment 8 bases; nucleotides outside the gene matches: 7. The CDR3 nucleotides are TGTGCCAGCAGTAGGACAGGGTCGTGGGGCTACACCTTC. Translation: CASSRTGSWGYTF.

The V gene is TRBV5-6, the J gene TRBJ2-3, with 10 bases identical to TRBD2. In germline, CDR1 is SGHDT, CDR2 YYEEEE. This CDR3 has 15 residues. V gave up 4 bases and J gave up 4 bases; unmatched junction bases: 6. The CDR3 sequence: CASSDSSGSPDTQYF. The CDR3 DNA sequence: TGTGCCAGCAGCGACTCTAGCGGGAGCCCAGATACGCAGTATTTT. The complete variable domain, with remaining parts taken from reference TRBV5-6 and TRBJ2-3, reads DAGVTQSPTHLIKTRGQQVTLRCSPKSGHDTVSWYQQALGQGPQFIFQYYEEEERQRGNFPDRFSGHQFPNYSSELNVNALLLGDSALYLCASSDSSGSPDTQYFGPGTRLTVL.

Only one count was recorded for this clone. The rearrangement uses TRBV11-2 and TRBJ2-7, with 9 bases fitting TRBD1. This CDR3 comprises 15 residues. Germline V gene sequence: CDR1 SGHAT, CDR2 FQNNGV. Trimming at V came to 8 bases and at J to 2 bases, leaving 10 bases not matched to a gene. In nucleotides, the CDR3 is TGTGCCAGCTTCCCCGGAGGGACAGGGACCTACGAGCAGTACTTC. Translated, it gives CASFPGGTGTYEQYF.

In its sample, this clone was seen a few times. This chain connects TRBV5-1 to TRBJ1-2; 9 nucleotides match TRBD1. Trimming cost V 3 bases and J 4 bases; bases outside gene matches: 13. Germline-derived CDR1 and CDR2 are SGHRS and YFSETQ. The CDR3 extends over 17 amino acids. CDR3 nucleotide sequence: TGCGCCAGCAGCTCAACCGGGACAGGGAGATTTCTCTATGGCTACACCTTC. Its protein product is CASSSTGTGRFLYGYTF.

This chain uses TRBV7-9 with TRBJ2-7; 8 nucleotides align to TRBD1. From germline, CDR1 is SEHNR and CDR2 FQNEAQ (reference sequence). J lost 11 bases, V lost 5 bases, and 11 bases had no gene match. This CDR3 comprises 13 residues. CDR3 loop: CASSLPQGASKYF. The CDR3 nucleotides read TGTGCCAGCAGCCTCCCGCAGGGGGCGTCGAAGTACTTC.

This chain links TRBV9 with TRBJ1-3; D is uncertain. The CDR3 sequence is 15 residues long. Trimming shortened V by 2 bases and J by 2 bases, and 11 bases separated the two germline ends. Germline V gives CDR1 SGDLS, CDR2 YYNGEE. The CDR3 loop reads CASSVQSSTGNTIYF. The CDR3 DNA is TGTGCCAGCAGCGTCCAAAGTAGTACTGGAAACACCATATATTTT.

The rearrangement links TRBV5-8 to TRBJ2-5; D is perhaps TRBD1 (6 bases). V was clipped by 1 base and J by 1 base, with 11 bases between them. Per germline, CDR1 SGHTS and CDR2 YDEGEE. This CDR3 is built from 15 residues. The CDR3, as DNA: TGTGCCAGCAGCTTGTTCGGACAGTCCCAAGAGACCCAGTACTTC. This codes for CASSLFGQSQETQYF.